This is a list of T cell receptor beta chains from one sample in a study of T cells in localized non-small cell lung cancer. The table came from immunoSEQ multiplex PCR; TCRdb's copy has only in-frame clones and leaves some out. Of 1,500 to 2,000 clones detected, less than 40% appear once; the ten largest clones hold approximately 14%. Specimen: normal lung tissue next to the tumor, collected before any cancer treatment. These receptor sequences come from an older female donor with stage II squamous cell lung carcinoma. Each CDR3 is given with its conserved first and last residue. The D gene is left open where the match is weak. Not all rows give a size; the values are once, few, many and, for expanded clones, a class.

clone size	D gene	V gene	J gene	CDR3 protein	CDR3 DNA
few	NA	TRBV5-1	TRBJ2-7	CASSLGGVRDEQYF	TGCGCCAGCAGCTTGGGTGGGGTTCGGGACGAGCAGTACTTC
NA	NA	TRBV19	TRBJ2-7	CASSIAGSEREQYF	TGTGCCAGTAGTATCGCGGGGTCAGAACGCGAGCAGTACTTC
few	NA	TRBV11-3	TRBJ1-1	CASSFSFMNTEAFF	TGTGCCAGCAGCTTCAGTTTCATGAACACTGAAGCTTTCTTT
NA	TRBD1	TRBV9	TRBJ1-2	CASSWDSSYGYTF	TGTGCCAGCAGTTGGGACAGCTCATATGGCTACACCTTC
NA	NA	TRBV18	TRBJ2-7	CASSPGGYEQYF	TGTGCCAGCTCACCTGGAGGGTACGAGCAGTACTTC
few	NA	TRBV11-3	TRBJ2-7	CASSLFRQHYEQYF	TGTGCCAGCAGCTTGTTTAGACAGCACTACGAGCAGTACTTC
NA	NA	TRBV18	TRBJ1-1	CASSPAGRNTEAFF	TGTGCCAGCTCACCAGCGGGGCGCAACACTGAAGCTTTCTTT
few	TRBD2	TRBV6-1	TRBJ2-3	CASSELAGGRSTDTQYF	TGTGCCAGCAGTGAACTAGCGGGGGGGCGGAGCACAGATACGCAGTATTTT
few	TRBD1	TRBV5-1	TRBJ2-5	CASSLNRQGAETQYF	TGCGCCAGCAGCTTGAACCGACAGGGTGCGGAGACCCAGTACTTC
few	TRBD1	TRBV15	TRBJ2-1	CATSGGQGRSSYNEQFF	TGTGCCACCAGCGGCGGACAGGGAAGGAGCTCCTACAATGAGCAGTTCTTC
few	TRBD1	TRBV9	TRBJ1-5	CASIPGQPDQPQHF	TGTGCCAGCATTCCGGGACAGCCAGATCAGCCCCAGCATTTT
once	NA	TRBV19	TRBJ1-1	CASSESGAVNTEAFF	TGTGCCAGTAGTGAGTCCGGGGCGGTCAACACTGAAGCTTTCTTT
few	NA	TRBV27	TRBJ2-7	CASSSIPSYEQYF	TGTGCCAGCAGTTCGATCCCCAGCTACGAGCAGTACTTC
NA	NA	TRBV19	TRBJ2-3	CASSPATRWGSADTQYF	TGTGCCAGTAGCCCTGCCACCAGGTGGGGGAGTGCAGATACGCAGTATTTT
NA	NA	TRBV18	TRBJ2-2	CASPPAGSNTGELFF	TGTGCCAGCCCACCAGCAGGGTCGAACACCGGGGAGCTGTTTTTT
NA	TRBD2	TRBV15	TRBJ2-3	CATSASGGPSDTQYF	TGTGCCACCTCCGCGAGCGGGGGCCCTTCAGATACGCAGTATTTT
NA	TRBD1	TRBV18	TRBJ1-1	CASSPKSGGTEAFF	TGTGCCAGCTCACCGAAATCAGGGGGCACTGAAGCTTTCTTT
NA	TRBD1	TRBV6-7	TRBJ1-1	CASRTGVTEAFF	TGTGCCAGCAGGACAGGGGTCACTGAAGCTTTCTTT
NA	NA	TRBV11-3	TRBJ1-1	CASSLRRRMNTEAFF	TGTGCCAGCAGCCTACGCCGCCGGATGAACACTGAAGCTTTCTTT
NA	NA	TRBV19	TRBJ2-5	CASSKIGDGTQYF	TGTGCCAGTAGTAAGATCGGGGACGGGACCCAGTACTTC
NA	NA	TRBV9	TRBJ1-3	CASSGGSGNTIYF	TGTGCCAGCAGCGGGGGCTCTGGAAACACCATATATTTT
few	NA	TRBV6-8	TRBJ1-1	CAIGRGGRRNTEAFF	TGTGCCATCGGTCGGGGGGGAAGGAGGAACACTGAAGCTTTCTTT
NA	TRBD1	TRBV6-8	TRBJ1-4	CASSYFTGGQGTNEKLFF	TGTGCCAGCAGTTACTTCACCGGGGGACAGGGAACTAATGAAAAACTGTTTTTT
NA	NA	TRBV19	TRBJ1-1	CASKDGVMNTEAFF	TGTGCCAGTAAGGACGGAGTAATGAACACTGAAGCTTTCTTT
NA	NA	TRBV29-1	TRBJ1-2	CSVGRGATGYTF	TGCAGCGTTGGTCGTGGGGCGACCGGCTACACCTTC
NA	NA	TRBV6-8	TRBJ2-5	CASSYPTLRETQYF	TGTGCCAGCAGTTACCCCACCCTTCGGGAGACCCAGTACTTC
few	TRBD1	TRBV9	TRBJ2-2	CASGAHRTGNTGELFF	TGTGCCAGCGGTGCCCATCGGACAGGCAACACCGGGGAGCTGTTTTTT
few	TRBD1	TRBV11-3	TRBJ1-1	CASSPYRGGLTEAFF	TGTGCCAGCAGCCCATACAGGGGGGGGTTAACTGAAGCTTTCTTT
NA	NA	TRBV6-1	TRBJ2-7	CASSEAVGYEQYF	TGTGCCAGCAGTGAAGCGGTGGGGTACGAGCAGTACTTC
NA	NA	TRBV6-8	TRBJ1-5	CASNLDLRQPQHF	TGTGCCAGCAATCTGGACCTCCGGCAGCCCCAGCATTTT
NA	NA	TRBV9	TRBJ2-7	CASSATRTASYEQYF	TGTGCCAGCAGCGCAACCAGGACAGCCTCCTACGAGCAGTACTTC
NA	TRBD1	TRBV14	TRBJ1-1	CASSPTTGKNTEAFF	TGTGCCAGCAGCCCTACGACAGGGAAGAACACTGAAGCTTTCTTT
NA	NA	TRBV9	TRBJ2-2	CAGKRDGDTGELFF	TGTGCCGGAAAACGGGACGGAGACACCGGGGAGCTGTTTTTT
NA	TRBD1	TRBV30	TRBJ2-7	CAWSPGTDYEQYF	TGTGCCTGGAGCCCTGGGACAGACTACGAGCAGTACTTC
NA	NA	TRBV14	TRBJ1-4	CASSQGLGLLFF	TGTGCCAGCAGCCAAGGTCTGGGCCTCCTGTTTTTT
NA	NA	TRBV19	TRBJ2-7	CASSSGHYEQYF	TGTGCCAGTAGTAGTGGTCACTACGAGCAGTACTTC
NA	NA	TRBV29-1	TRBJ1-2	CSVGTGRDYGYTF	TGCAGCGTAGGGACGGGGCGGGACTATGGCTACACCTTC
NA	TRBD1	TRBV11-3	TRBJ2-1	CASSASTGTINEQFF	TGTGCCAGCAGCGCGTCGACAGGGACGATAAATGAGCAGTTCTTC
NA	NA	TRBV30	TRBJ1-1	CAWAFRVNTEAFF	TGTGCCTGGGCCTTCAGGGTTAACACTGAAGCTTTCTTT
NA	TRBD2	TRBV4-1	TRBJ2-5	CASSQDGGGAFETQYF	TGCGCCAGCAGCCAAGATGGCGGGGGGGCGTTCGAGACCCAGTACTTC
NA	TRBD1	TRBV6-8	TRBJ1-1	CASSSPYRGDTEAFF	TGTGCCAGCAGTTCTCCTTACAGGGGGGATACTGAAGCTTTCTTT
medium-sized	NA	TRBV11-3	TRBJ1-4	CASSSRTGTGLNEKLFF	TGTGCCAGCAGTTCAAGAACAGGGACGGGCCTCAATGAAAAACTGTTTTTT
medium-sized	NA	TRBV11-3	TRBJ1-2	CASSGTGVFYGYTF	TGTGCCAGCAGCGGAACCGGGGTCTTCTATGGCTACACCTTC
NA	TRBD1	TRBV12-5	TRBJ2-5	CASGLETGYQETQYF	TGTGCTAGTGGTTTGGAGACAGGGTACCAAGAGACCCAGTACTTC
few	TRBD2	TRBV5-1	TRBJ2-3	CASRSGLTSTDTQYF	TGCGCCAGCAGGTCGGGACTAACCTCCACAGATACGCAGTATTTT
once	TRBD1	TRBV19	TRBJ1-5	CASIGQANNQPQHF	TGTGCCAGTATCGGACAGGCGAACAATCAGCCCCAGCATTTT
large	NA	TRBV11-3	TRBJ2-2	CASSWDSASPPGELFF	TGTGCCAGCAGTTGGGACTCAGCATCTCCCCCCGGGGAGCTGTTTTTT
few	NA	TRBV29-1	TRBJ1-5	CSVEEGSNQPQHF	TGCAGCGTTGAAGAAGGGTCCAATCAGCCCCAGCATTTT
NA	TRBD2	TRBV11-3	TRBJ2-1	CASSLGALAGNEQFF	TGTGCCAGCAGCTTAGGGGCACTAGCGGGGAATGAGCAGTTCTTC
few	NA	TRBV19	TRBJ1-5	CASTLTGTRIGNQPQHF	TGTGCCAGTACCTTGACCGGAACACGAATCGGCAATCAGCCCCAGCATTTT